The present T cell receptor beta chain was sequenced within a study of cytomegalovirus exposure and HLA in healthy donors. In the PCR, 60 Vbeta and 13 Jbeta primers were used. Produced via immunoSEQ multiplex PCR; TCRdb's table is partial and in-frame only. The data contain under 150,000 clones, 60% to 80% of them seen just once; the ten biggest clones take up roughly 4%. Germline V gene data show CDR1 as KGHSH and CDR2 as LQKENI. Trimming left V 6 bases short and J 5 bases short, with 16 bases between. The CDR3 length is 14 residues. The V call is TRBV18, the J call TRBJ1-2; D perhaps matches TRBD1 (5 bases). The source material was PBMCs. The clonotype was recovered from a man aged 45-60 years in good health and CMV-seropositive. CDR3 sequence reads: CASSVARDFYGYTF. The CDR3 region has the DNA TGTGCCAGCTCGGTAGCAAGGGACTTTTATGGCTACACCTTC.